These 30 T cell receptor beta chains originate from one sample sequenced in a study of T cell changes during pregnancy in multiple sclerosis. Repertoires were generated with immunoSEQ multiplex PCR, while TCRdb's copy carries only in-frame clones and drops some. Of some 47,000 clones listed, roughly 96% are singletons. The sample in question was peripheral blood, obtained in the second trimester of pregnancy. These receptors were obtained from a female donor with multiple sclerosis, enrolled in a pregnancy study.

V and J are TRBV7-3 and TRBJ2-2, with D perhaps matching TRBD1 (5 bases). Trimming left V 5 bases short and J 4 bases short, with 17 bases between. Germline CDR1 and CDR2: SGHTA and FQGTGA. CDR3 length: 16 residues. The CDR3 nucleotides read TGTGCCAGCAGCCCCCACTCGACAGTGACCACCGGGGAGCTGTTTTTT. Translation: CASSPHSTVTTGELFF.

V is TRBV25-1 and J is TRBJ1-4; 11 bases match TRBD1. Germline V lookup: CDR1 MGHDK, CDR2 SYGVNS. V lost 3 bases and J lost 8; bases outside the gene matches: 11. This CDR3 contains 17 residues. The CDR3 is CASSDIGQGAIYEKLFF. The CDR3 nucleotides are TGTGCCAGCAGTGATATAGGACAGGGGGCGATTTACGAAAAACTGTTTTTT.

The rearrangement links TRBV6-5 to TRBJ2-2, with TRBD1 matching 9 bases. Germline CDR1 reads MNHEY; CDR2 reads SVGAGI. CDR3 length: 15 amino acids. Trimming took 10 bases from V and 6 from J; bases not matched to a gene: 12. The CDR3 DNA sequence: TGTGCCACCTTGGGACAGGGACGTAGGGCCGGGGAGCTGTTTTTT. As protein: CATLGQGRRAGELFF.

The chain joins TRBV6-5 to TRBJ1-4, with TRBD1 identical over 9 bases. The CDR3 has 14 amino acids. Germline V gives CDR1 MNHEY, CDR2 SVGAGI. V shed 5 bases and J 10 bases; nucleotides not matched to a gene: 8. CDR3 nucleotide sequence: TGTGCCAGCAGTCCAGTCGGACAGGGGTCAAAACTGTTTTTT. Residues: CASSPVGQGSKLFF.

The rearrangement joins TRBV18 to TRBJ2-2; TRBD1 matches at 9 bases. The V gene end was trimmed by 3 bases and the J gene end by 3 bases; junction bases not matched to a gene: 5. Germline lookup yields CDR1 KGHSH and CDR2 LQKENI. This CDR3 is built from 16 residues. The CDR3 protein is CASSPADRGDTGELFF. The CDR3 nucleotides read TGTGCCAGCTCACCTGCCGACAGGGGGGACACCGGGGAGCTGTTTTTT. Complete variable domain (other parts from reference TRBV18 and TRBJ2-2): NAGVMQNPRHLVRRRGQEARLRCSPMKGHSHVYWYRQLPEEGLKFMVYLQKENIIDESGMPKERFSAEFPKEGPSILRIQQVVRGDSAAYFCASSPADRGDTGELFFGEGSRLTVL.

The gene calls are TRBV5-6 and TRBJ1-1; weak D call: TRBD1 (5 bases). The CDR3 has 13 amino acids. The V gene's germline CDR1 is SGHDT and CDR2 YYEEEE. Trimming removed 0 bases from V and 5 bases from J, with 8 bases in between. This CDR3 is CASSLGQLTEAFF. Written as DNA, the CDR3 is TGTGCCAGCAGCTTGGGACAGTTAACTGAAGCTTTCTTT.

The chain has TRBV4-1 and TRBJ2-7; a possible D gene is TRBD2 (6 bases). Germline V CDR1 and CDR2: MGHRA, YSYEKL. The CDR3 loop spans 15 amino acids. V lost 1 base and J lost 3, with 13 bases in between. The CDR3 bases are TGCGCCAGCAGCCAAGGGGGGGAGTACTACTACGAGCAGTACTTC. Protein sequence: CASSQGGEYYYEQYF.

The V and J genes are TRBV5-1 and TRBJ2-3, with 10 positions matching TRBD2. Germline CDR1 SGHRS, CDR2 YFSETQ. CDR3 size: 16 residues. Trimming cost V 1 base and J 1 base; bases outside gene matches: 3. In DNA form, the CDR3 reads TGCGCCAGCAGCTTGTCCACTAGCGGGGGCACAGATACGCAGTATTTT. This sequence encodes CASSLSTSGGTDTQYF.

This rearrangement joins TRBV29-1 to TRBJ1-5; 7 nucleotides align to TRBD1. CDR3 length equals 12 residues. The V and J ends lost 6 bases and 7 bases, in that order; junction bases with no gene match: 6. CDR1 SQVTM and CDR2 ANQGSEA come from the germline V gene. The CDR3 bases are TGCAGCGTGGGGGGCAGGGGGCAGCCCCAGCATTTT. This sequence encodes CSVGGRGQPQHF.

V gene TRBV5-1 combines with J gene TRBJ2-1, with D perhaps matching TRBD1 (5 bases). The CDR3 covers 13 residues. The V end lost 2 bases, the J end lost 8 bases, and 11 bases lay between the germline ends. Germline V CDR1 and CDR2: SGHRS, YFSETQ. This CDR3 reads CASSFGGADEQFF. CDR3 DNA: TGCGCCAGCAGCTTCGGTGGGGCAGATGAGCAGTTCTTC.

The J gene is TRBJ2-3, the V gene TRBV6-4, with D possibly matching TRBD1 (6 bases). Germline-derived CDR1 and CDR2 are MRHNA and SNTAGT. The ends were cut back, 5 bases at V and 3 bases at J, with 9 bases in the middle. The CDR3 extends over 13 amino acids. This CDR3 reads CASSSTGTDTQYF. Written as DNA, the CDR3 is TGTGCCAGCAGTTCCACAGGGACAGATACGCAGTATTTT.

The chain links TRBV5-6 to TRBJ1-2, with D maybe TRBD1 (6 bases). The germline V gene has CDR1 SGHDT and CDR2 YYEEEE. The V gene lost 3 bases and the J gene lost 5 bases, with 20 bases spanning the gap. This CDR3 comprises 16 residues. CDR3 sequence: CASSWFQGMGNYGYTF. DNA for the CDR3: TGTGCCAGCAGCTGGTTCCAGGGGATGGGTAATTATGGCTACACCTTC.

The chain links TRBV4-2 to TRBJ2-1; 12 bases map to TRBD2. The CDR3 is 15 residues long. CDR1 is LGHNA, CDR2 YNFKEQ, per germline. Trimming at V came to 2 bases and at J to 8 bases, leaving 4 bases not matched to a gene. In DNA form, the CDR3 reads TGTGCCAGCAGCCAATGGACTAGCGGGGTCGATGAGCAGTTCTTC. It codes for CASSQWTSGVDEQFF.

The CDR3 is CASRGTGADTQYF. The CDR3, as DNA: TGTGCCAGCAGGGGAACCGGGGCAGATACGCAGTATTTT. The rearrangement uses TRBV2 and TRBJ2-3; D is perhaps TRBD2 (5 bases). V lost 6 bases and J lost 4, with 11 bases in between. Germline loops: CDR1 SNHLY, CDR2 FYNNEI. CDR3 length: 13 amino acids.

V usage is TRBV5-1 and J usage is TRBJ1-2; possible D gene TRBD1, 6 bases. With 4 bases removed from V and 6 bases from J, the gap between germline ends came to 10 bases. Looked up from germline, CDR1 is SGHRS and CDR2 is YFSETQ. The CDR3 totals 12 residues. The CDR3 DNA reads TGCGCCAGCAGCGACAGGCTGGATGGCTACACCTTC. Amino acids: CASSDRLDGYTF. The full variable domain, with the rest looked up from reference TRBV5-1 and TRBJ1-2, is KAGVTQTPRYLIKTRGQQVTLSCSPISGHRSVSWYQQTPGQGLQFLFEYFSETQRNKGNFPGRFSGRQFSNSRSEMNVSTLELGDSALYLCASSDRLDGYTFGSGTRLTVV.

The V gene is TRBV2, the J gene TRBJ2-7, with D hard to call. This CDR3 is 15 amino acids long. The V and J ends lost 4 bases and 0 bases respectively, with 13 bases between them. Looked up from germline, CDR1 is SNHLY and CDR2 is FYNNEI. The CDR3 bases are TGTGCCAGCAGTGCTGAAGGCGGCGGCTCCTACGAGCAGTACTTC. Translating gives CASSAEGGGSYEQYF.

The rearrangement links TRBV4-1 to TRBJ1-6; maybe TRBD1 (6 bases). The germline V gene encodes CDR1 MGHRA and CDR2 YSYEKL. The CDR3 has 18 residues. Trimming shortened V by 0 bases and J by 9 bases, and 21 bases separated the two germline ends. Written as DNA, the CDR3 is TGCGCCAGCAGCCAAGACTTGGGGGCCTTACTAGTGAGTTCACCCCTCCACTTT. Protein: CASSQDLGALLVSSPLHF.

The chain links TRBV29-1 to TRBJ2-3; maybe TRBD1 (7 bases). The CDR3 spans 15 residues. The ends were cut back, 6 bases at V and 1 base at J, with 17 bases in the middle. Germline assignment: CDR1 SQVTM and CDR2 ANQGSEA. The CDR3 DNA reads TGCAGCGTCCAGGGGGGTGGCGGAGGCACAGATACGCAGTATTTT. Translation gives CSVQGGGGGTDTQYF.

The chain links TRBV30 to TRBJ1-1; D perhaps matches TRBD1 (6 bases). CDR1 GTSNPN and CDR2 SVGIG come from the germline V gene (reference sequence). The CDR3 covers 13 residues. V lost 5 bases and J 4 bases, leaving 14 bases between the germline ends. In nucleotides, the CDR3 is TGTGCCTGGGCACAGGGTAGTAGCACTGAAGCTTTCTTT. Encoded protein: CAWAQGSSTEAFF.

This CDR3 is CASSLGRPGFEKLFF. The CDR3 nucleotides are TGTGCCAGCAGTCTCGGACGGCCAGGGTTCGAAAAACTGTTTTTT. The chain links TRBV27 to TRBJ1-4; a weak D match, TRBD1 (5 bases). V was trimmed by 5 bases and J by 8 bases, leaving 18 bases between them. Germline CDR1 and CDR2: MNHEY and SMNVEV (reference sequence). The CDR3 is made up of 15 amino acids.

The CDR3 coding sequence is TGCGCCAGCAGCTTGCTGCGGGGGGGCGACAATGAGCAGTTCTTC. Protein: CASSLLRGGDNEQFF. This chain connects TRBV5-1 to TRBJ2-1; TRBD2 agrees at 9 bases. Trimming removed 1 base from V and 5 bases from J; junction bases left unmatched: 4. This CDR3 has 15 amino acids. Germline V gives CDR1 SGHRS, CDR2 YFSETQ.

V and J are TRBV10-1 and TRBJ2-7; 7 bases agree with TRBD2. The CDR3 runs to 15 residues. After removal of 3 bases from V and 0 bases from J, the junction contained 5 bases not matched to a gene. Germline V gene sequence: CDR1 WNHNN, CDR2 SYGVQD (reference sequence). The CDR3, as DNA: TGCGCCAGCAGTGAAGAGATAGCGGGCTCCTACGAGCAGTACTTC. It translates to CASSEEIAGSYEQYF.

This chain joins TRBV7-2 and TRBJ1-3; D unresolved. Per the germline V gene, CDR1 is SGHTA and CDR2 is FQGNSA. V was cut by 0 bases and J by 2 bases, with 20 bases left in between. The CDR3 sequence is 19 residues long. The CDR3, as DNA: TGTGCCAGCAGCTTAGCGCTGTCTCCTCCCGGAGGCGCTGGAAACACCATATATTTT. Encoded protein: CASSLALSPPGGAGNTIYF. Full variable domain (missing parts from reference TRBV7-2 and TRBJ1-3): GAGVSQSPSNKVTEKGKDVELRCDPISGHTALYWYRQSLGQGLEFLIYFQGNSAPDKSGLPSDRFSAERTGGSVSTLTIQRTQQEDSAVYLCASSLALSPPGGAGNTIYFGEGSWLTVV.

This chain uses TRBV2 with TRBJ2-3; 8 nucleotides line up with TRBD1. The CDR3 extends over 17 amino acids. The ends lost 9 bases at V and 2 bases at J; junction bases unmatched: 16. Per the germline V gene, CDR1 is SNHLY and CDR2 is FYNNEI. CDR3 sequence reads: CARRGQVGPWDTDTQYF. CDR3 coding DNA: TGTGCCAGAAGGGGACAGGTGGGCCCATGGGACACAGATACGCAGTATTTT.

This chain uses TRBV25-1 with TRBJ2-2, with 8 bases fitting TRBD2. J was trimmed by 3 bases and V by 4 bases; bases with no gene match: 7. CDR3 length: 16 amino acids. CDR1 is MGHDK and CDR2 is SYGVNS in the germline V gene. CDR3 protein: CASSGRRGGYTGELFF. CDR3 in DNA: TGTGCCAGCAGTGGCAGACGGGGGGGATACACCGGGGAGCTGTTTTTT. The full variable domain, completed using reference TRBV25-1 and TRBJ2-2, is EADIYQTPRYLVIGTGKKITLECSQTMGHDKMYWYQQDPGMELHLIHYSYGVNSTEKGDLSSESTVSRIRTEHFPLTLESARPSHTSQYLCASSGRRGGYTGELFFGEGSRLTVL.

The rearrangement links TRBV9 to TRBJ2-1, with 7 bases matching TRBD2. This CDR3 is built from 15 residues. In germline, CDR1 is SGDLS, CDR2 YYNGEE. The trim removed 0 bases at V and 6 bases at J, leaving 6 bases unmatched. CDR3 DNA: TGTGCCAGCAGCGTAGGGGCGGGAGCCGTCAATGAGCAGTTCTTC. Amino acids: CASSVGAGAVNEQFF.

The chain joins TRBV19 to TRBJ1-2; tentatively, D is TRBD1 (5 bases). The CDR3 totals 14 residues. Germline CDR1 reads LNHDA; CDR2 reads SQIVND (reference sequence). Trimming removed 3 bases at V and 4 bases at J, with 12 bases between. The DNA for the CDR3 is TGTGCCAGTAGTATGCGGGGGGTCGGCTATGGCTACACCTTC. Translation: CASSMRGVGYGYTF.

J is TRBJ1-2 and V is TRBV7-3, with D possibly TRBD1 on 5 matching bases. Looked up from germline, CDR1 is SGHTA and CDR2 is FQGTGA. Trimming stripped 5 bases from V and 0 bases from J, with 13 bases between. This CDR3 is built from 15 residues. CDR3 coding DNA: TGTGCCAGCAGCCCGGGGGGTTCGTCTAACTATGGCTACACCTTC. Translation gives CASSPGGSSNYGYTF.

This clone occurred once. The CDR3 bases are TGTGCCAGCAGCTTCGACATACCGAACACCGGGGAGCTGTTTTTT. Protein sequence: CASSFDIPNTGELFF. The chain has TRBV7-2 and TRBJ2-2, with no clear D. The CDR3 spans 15 residues. In germline, CDR1 is SGHTA, CDR2 FQGNSA. The V and J ends lost 3 bases and 0 bases respectively, with 8 bases between them.

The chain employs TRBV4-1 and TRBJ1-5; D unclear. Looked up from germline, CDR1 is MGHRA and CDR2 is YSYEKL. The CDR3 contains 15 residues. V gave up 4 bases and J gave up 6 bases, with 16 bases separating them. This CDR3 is CASSPGGSGSQPQHF. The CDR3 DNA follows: TGCGCCAGCAGCCCGGGTGGGTCGGGATCTCAGCCCCAGCATTTT.